This entry lists 16 T cell receptor beta chains sequenced from one sample in a study of identifying expanded T cells in peripheral blood. Sequencing was performed with immunoSEQ multiplex PCR; in TCRdb, only in-frame clones are kept and a portion is missing. This sample has under 130,000 clones, with roughly 91% found just once. The sequenced sample consisted of blood. These receptors were collected from a person aged 18 to 75 in good health.

V gene TRBV18 combines with J gene TRBJ1-2, with D possibly TRBD1 on 5 matching bases. The V gene's germline CDR1 is KGHSH and CDR2 LQKENI. Between the trimmed V and J ends, which lost 3 bases and 0 bases, there was a span of 14 bases. The CDR3 is made up of 16 amino acids. This CDR3 reads CASSPSQGLANYGYTF. The CDR3 DNA sequence: TGTGCCAGCTCACCCTCTCAGGGACTAGCTAACTATGGCTACACCTTC. Drawing the rest from reference TRBV18 and TRBJ1-2, the complete variable domain is NAGVMQNPRHLVRRRGQEARLRCSPMKGHSHVYWYRQLPEEGLKFMVYLQKENIIDESGMPKERFSAEFPKEGPSILRIQQVVRGDSAAYFCASSPSQGLANYGYTFGSGTRLTVV.

The V gene is TRBV7-9, the J gene TRBJ2-5; the D gene is possibly TRBD1 (5 bases). The CDR3 covers 14 residues. V gave up 5 bases and J gave up 11 bases, with 21 bases separating them. CDR1 is SEHNR, CDR2 FQNEAQ, per germline (reference sequence). The CDR3 loop is CASSPTSWGGEQYF. As DNA, the CDR3 is TGTGCCAGCAGCCCGACCTCCTGGGGCGGAGAGCAGTACTTC.

The chain recombines TRBV6-6 with TRBJ1-5; D is perhaps TRBD1 (6 bases). The germline V gene has CDR1 MNHNY and CDR2 SVGAGI (reference sequence). This CDR3 comprises 14 residues. Between the trimmed V and J ends, which lost 7 bases and 3 bases, there was a span of 13 bases. In DNA, the CDR3 is TGTGCCAGCACCAGGGGACAATCCAATCAGCCCCAGCATTTT. Translated, it gives CASTRGQSNQPQHF.

The chain is built from TRBV11-2 and TRBJ1-2; D uncertain. V was clipped by 0 bases and J by 6 bases, with 8 bases between them. From germline, CDR1 is SGHAT and CDR2 FQNNGV. The CDR3 is made up of 13 amino acids. In nucleotides, the CDR3 is TGTGCCAGCAGCTTAGATCGGGAGGATGGCTACACCTTC. This codes for CASSLDREDGYTF.

This clone came up a few times. CDR3 nucleotides: TGTGCCAGCAGTTGGGGGACCGACAATGAGCAGTTCTTC. It codes for CASSWGTDNEQFF. The chain combines TRBV6-6 with TRBJ2-1; D assignment may be TRBD1 or TRBD2 (5 bases each). This CDR3 comprises 13 residues. From germline, CDR1 is MNHNY and CDR2 SVGAGI (reference sequence). Trimming removed 4 bases at V and 5 bases at J, with 9 bases between.

The V call is TRBV10-3, the J call TRBJ2-1; D gene ambiguous. Trimming pared 1 base from V and 4 bases from J, leaving 5 bases between. The CDR3 runs to 13 residues. Germline CDR1 ENHRY, CDR2 SYGVKD. The CDR3 loop is CAISELPYNEQFF. The CDR3 nucleotides are TGTGCCATCAGTGAGTTGCCATACAATGAGCAGTTCTTC.

The chain couples TRBV7-9 to TRBJ1-4; D may be TRBD1 (5 bases). The CDR3 spans 17 residues. Germline V CDR1 and CDR2: SEHNR, FQNEAQ (reference sequence). Deletions cut 5 bases from V and 1 base from J, with 17 bases between. The CDR3 nucleotides are TGTGCCAGCAGCCTCATCCCCCCTGACAGAACTAATGAAAAACTGTTTTTT. Translated: CASSLIPPDRTNEKLFF.

This sequence joins TRBV4-3 and TRBJ1-4; D not resolved. Trimming left V 1 base short and J 0 bases short, with 9 bases between. The length of the CDR3 is 16 residues. CDR1 is LGHNA, CDR2 YSLEER, per germline. This CDR3 is CASSQGVGATNEKLFF. The CDR3, as DNA: TGCGCCAGCAGCCAAGGGGTCGGTGCAACTAATGAAAAACTGTTTTTT.

V gene TRBV19 combines with J gene TRBJ1-4, with 7 bases that match TRBD1. V shed 8 bases and J 2 bases; nucleotides not matched to a gene: 5. The CDR3 has 14 amino acids. Germline V CDR1 and CDR2: LNHDA, SQIVND (reference sequence). The CDR3 spells CASGRGLTNEKLFF. DNA of the CDR3: TGTGCCAGTGGAAGGGGGCTCACTAATGAAAAACTGTTTTTT.

On this clone itself: It is unclear where the CDR3 begins or ends on the DNA, so no DNA is shown, and the CDR3 is as TCRdb lists it. The chain uses TRBV6-4 and TRBJ2-2; TRBD2 is taken as the D call from the table, unchecked against the DNA. The V gene's germline CDR1 is MRHNA and CDR2 SNTAGT. Including both end residues, the CDR3 is 13 amino acids long. CDR3 amino acids: CASSSSNTGELFF.

The chain has TRBV7-6 and TRBJ1-2, with 9 nucleotides matching TRBD1. The CDR3 has 13 residues. The germline V gene has CDR1 SGHVS and CDR2 FNYEAQ. With 5 bases clipped from V and 5 bases from J, the junction kept 3 bases outside the gene matches. Written as DNA, the CDR3 is TGTGCCAGCAGCACGGACAGGGGTTATGGCTACACCTTC. The encoded protein is CASSTDRGYGYTF.

The rearrangement joins TRBV2 to TRBJ1-5; D remains unclear. The CDR3 runs 14 residues. V gave up 5 bases and J gave up 3 bases, with 11 bases separating them. Germline CDR1 SNHLY, CDR2 FYNNEI. In DNA form, the CDR3 reads TGTGCCAGCAGTCCCTGGGCAATCAATCAGCCCCAGCATTTT. It is translated as CASSPWAINQPQHF. The whole variable domain, filled in from reference TRBV2 and TRBJ1-5, reads EPEVTQTPSHQVTQMGQEVILRCVPISNHLYFYWYRQILGQKVEFLVSFYNNEISEKSEIFDDQFSVERPDGSNFTLKIRSTKLEDSAMYFCASSPWAINQPQHFGDGTRLSIL.

This clone has just a few counts. The chain is built from TRBV19 and TRBJ1-5; 7 positions match TRBD1. The length of the CDR3 is 15 residues. V was pared by 8 bases and J by 4 bases, with 11 bases of the junction left unmatched. Germline V gives CDR1 LNHDA, CDR2 SQIVND (reference sequence). The CDR3 protein is CASGRQGGPNQPQHF. For the CDR3, the DNA is TGTGCCAGTGGTAGACAGGGAGGTCCGAATCAGCCCCAGCATTTT.

This chain joins TRBV27 and TRBJ1-5; D unclear. Deletions cut 2 bases from V and 0 bases from J, with 8 bases between. This CDR3 is built from 15 residues. Germline lookup yields CDR1 MNHEY and CDR2 SMNVEV (reference sequence). CDR3 in amino acids: CASSLVGGSNQPQHF. As DNA, the CDR3 is TGTGCCAGCAGTTTAGTGGGAGGTAGCAATCAGCCCCAGCATTTT.

V is TRBV19 and J is TRBJ2-5; 8 nucleotides agree with TRBD2. This CDR3 is built from 16 residues. The ends lost 5 bases at V and 3 bases at J; junction bases unmatched: 11. CDR1 is LNHDA, CDR2 SQIVND, per germline (reference sequence). CDR3 DNA: TGTGCCAGTAGTCCATTCCGGGGGGGGTATAAAGAGACCCAGTACTTC. As protein: CASSPFRGGYKETQYF.

The chain recombines TRBV6-1 with TRBJ1-5; perhaps TRBD1 as D (5 bases). The length of the CDR3 is 13 residues. Between the trimmed V and J ends, which lost 7 bases and 5 bases, there was a span of 12 bases. CDR1 MNHNS and CDR2 SASEGT come from the germline V gene. The CDR3 sequence: CASINQGDQPQHF. The CDR3 coding sequence is TGTGCCAGCATCAACCAAGGGGATCAGCCCCAGCATTTT.